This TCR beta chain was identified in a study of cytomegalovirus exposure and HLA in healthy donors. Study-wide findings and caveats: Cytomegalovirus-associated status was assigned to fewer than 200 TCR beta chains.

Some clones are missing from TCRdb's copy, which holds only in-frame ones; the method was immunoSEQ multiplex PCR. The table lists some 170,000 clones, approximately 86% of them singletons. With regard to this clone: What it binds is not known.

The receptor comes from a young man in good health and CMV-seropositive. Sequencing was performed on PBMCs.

The CDR3 nucleotides read TGTGCCAGCAGCTTAGTGGCCTCCGGTCCGGGTTCACCCCTCCACTTT. It is translated as CASSLVASGPGSPLHF. The chain has TRBV7-3 and TRBJ1-6; D call uncertain. This CDR3 is 16 amino acids long. Germline V gene lookup returns CDR1 SGHTA and CDR2 FQGTGA. The V and J ends lost 2 bases and 9 bases respectively, with 17 bases between them. Looking up the rest from reference TRBV7-3 and TRBJ1-6 gives the full variable domain: GAGVSQTPSNKVTEKGKYVELRCDPISGHTALYWYRQSLGQGPEFLIYFQGTGAADDSGLPNDRFFAVRPEGSVSTLKIQRTERGDSAVYLCASSLVASGPGSPLHFGNGTRLTVT.